This T cell receptor beta chain was identified during a study of blood T cell repertoires in COVID-19. Study summary: The United States, Italy and Spain provided the acute and convalescent COVID-19 samples. Sample material is recorded as cDNA or gDNA derived from T cells, B-cell-depleted T cells, or PBMCs.

Libraries were prepared by immunoSEQ multiplex PCR; TCRdb keeps only in-frame clonotypes and omits some of them. The sample consists of about 370,000 clones, approximately 88% of them appearing once. The germline V and J ends were trimmed by 5 bases and 5 bases, with 16 bases remaining between them. Per germline, CDR1 SGHTA and CDR2 FQGNSA. The CDR3 has 14 residues. Patients in Seattle were enrolled during active infection, then followed longitudinally. The chain carries TRBV7-2 and TRBJ2-7; the D is unclear. Material for sequencing was peripheral blood. This TCR derives from a woman in her twenties or thirties with COVID-19, enrolled during active disease. The CDR3 bases are TGTGCCAGCAGCCCAAGCCCGCCGGCGGACGAGCAGTACTTC. Translated: CASSPSPPADEQYF.